This T cell receptor (beta chain) was sequenced for a study of tumor-infiltrating lymphocytes in primary liver carcinoma. The overall study: There were tumors of stage T1-T3 N0M0, each 4.2 to 10 cm across.

This clonotype was seen more than once but under ten times. No antigen is known for it. A much larger clone lies one base from this, so it may be a read error. Extraction of RNA together with DNA used about 18-30 mg of unsorted bulk tissue. Per the germline V gene, CDR1 is SEHNR and CDR2 is FQNEAQ (reference sequence). V lost 4 bases to trimming and J lost 7 bases, with 7 bases between them. CDR3 length: 12 amino acids. Study-wide results and limits: Tumor-adjacent and tumor-blood pairs shared a smaller degree of overlap than tumor region pairs. Top clones occupying all five tumor regions numbered only about 8-25%.

A primer matching the constant region was used to make TCR beta cDNA from approximately 520 ng of total RNA. Nested multiplex PCR, run for three rounds with slightly modified ARM-PCR, yielded TCR beta libraries. Investigators reported that the first two PCR rounds, at 10 to 11 cycles each, used TRBV1-TRBV30 forward primers with a C-beta reverse primer. TCRdb called the multiplex PCR reads again in MiXCR, with one record for every CDR3 protein. The table lists roughly 22,000 distinct CDR3 sequences, around 81% of them singletons. The receptor comes from a woman aged 25 to 39 with primary liver carcinoma and hepatitis B virus infection. This chain connects TRBV7-9 to TRBJ2-2; D is ambiguous. The material sequenced was liver tumor tissue from sampling region 2. Subset here: tumor region T2, inferior pole. CDR3 region: CASSSSVGELFF. CDR3 sequence (DNA): TGTGCCAGCAGCTCAAGTGTCGGGGAGCTGTTTTTT.